This entry lists 10 T cell receptor beta chains sequenced from one sample in a study of T cells after yellow fever vaccination. TCRdb called the 5' RACE reads again in MiXCR, with one record for every CDR3 protein. Of over 150,000 distinct CDR3 sequences listed, approximately 6.2% are singletons. Sequences were derived from CD4+ T cells sorted from PBMCs, sampled on the day of the first yellow fever vaccination. The receptors originated from a man between 18 and 35 years old who received the YFV17D yellow fever vaccine.

This clonotype was seen at least ten times. V usage is TRBV6-1 and J usage is TRBJ1-4, with D uncertain. Germline CDR1 is MNHNS and CDR2 is SASEGT. CDR3 length equals 14 residues. With 7 bases removed from V and 4 bases from J, the gap between germline ends came to 13 bases. CDR3 nucleotides: TGTGCCAGCACTGCTGGCCTACGTAATGAAAAACTGTTTTTT. Residues: CASTAGLRNEKLFF.

In its sample, this clonotype was seen many times. J is TRBJ2-5 and V is TRBV6-2 or TRBV6-3, with TRBD2 matching over 13 bases. The CDR3 sequence is 16 residues long. V was clipped by 4 bases and J by 2 bases; unmatched bases: 4. The germline gives CDR1 MNHEY, CDR2 SVGEGT. For the CDR3, the DNA is TGTGCCAGCAGTTCGACTAGCGGGGGGTTACAAGAGACCCAGTACTTC. Translated: CASSSTSGGLQETQYF.

This clonotype appeared many times. V is TRBV12-3 or TRBV12-4 and J is TRBJ2-5; D perhaps matches TRBD1 (6 bases). The germline V and J ends were trimmed by 3 bases and 5 bases, with 13 bases remaining between them. This CDR3 region has 14 residues. This CDR3 is CASSFRTDKETQYF. The CDR3 DNA is TGTGCCAGCAGTTTCCGGACAGACAAGGAGACCCAGTACTTC.

This clonotype was recorded many times. This sequence joins TRBV5-1 and TRBJ2-5; no reliable D call. The CDR3 length is 13 residues. With 1 base removed from V and 5 bases from J, the gap between germline ends came to 9 bases. Germline V gene data show CDR1 as SGHRS and CDR2 as YFSETQ. CDR3 in amino acids: CASSLIPSETQYF. The CDR3 region has the DNA TGCGCCAGCAGCTTGATACCCTCTGAGACCCAGTACTTC.

The sample holds a few counts of this clonotype. The rearrangement uses TRBV7-2 and TRBJ2-7; the D is unclear. Trimming took 1 base from V and 7 from J, leaving 14 bases between them. In germline, CDR1 is SGHTA, CDR2 FQGNSA. There are 14 residues in the CDR3. Here the CDR3 DNA reads TGTGCCAGCAGCTTAGACGGGTCTAGTCGGGAGCAGTACGTC. This gives the protein CASSLDGSSREQYV.

This clonotype was detected many times. The chain's CDR3 is CASSVDRRDSGNTIYF. CDR3 nucleotide sequence: TGTGCCAGCAGTGTAGACAGACGCGACTCTGGAAACACCATATATTTT. V usage is TRBV12-3 or TRBV12-4 and J usage is TRBJ1-3; D possibly corresponds to TRBD1 (5 bases). V was trimmed by 5 bases and J by 0 bases, leaving 14 bases between them. The CDR3 length is 16 residues.

This clonotype was seen many times. This CDR3 reads CSVEAQGLDTQYF. CDR3 in DNA: TGCAGCGTTGAAGCCCAGGGGCTAGATACGCAGTATTTT. V is TRBV29-1 and J is TRBJ2-3, with D possibly being TRBD1 (6 bases). With 1 base removed from V and 5 bases from J, the gap between germline ends came to 10 bases. CDR1 is SQVTM and CDR2 is ANQGSEA in the germline V gene. The CDR3 contains 13 residues.

The chain has TRBV5-1 and TRBJ1-5, with 8 bases identical to TRBD1. After removal of 3 bases from V and 1 base from J, the junction contained 3 bases not matched to a gene. The CDR3 has 15 residues. Germline values: CDR1 SGHRS, CDR2 YFSETQ. CDR3 nucleotides: TGCGCCAGCAGCTCGACAGGGGCAAGCAATCAGCCCCAGCATTTT. Amino acid sequence: CASSSTGASNQPQHF. The full variable domain, its missing parts supplied by reference TRBV5-1 and TRBJ1-5, is KAGVTQTPRYLIKTRGQQVTLSCSPISGHRSVSWYQQTPGQGLQFLFEYFSETQRNKGNFPGRFSGRQFSNSRSEMNVSTLELGDSALYLCASSSTGASNQPQHFGDGTRLSIL.

This clonotype was seen at least ten times. The CDR3 DNA reads as TGTGCCAGCAGCCAAGACCTTGAGGATACGCAGTATTTT. This gives the protein CASSQDLEDTQYF. This chain uses TRBV12-3 or TRBV12-4 with TRBJ2-3; no definite D call. This CDR3 has 13 amino acids. V shed 6 bases and J shed 6 bases, with 13 bases lying between them.

This clonotype was observed a few times. This chain connects TRBV20-1 to TRBJ1-2, with 9 bases fitting TRBD1. The V segment lost 6 bases and the J segment 4 bases; nucleotides outside the gene matches: 12. Germline CDR1 is DFQATT and CDR2 is SNEGSKA (reference sequence). This CDR3 contains 15 residues. The chain's CDR3 is CSAPMDRGRSYGYTF. DNA of the CDR3: TGCAGTGCACCCATGGACAGGGGCCGTTCCTATGGCTACACCTTC.